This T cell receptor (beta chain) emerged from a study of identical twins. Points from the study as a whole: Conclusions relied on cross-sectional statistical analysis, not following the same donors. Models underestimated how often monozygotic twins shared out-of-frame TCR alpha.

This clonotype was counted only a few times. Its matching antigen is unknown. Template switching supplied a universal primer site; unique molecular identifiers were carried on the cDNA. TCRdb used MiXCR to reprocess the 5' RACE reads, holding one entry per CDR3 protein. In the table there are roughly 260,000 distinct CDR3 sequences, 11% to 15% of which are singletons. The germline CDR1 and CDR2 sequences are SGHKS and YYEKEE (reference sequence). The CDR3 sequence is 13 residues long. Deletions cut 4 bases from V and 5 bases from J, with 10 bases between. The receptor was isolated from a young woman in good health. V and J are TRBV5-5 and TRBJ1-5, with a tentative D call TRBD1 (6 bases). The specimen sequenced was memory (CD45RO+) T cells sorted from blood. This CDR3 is CASSRDMDQPQHF. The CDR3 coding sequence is TGTGCCAGCAGCAGGGACATGGATCAGCCCCAGCATTTT.